This TCR beta chain was retrieved from a study of blood T cell repertoires in COVID-19. On the study more broadly: The United States, Italy and Spain were the sources of the acute and convalescent COVID-19 samples. The analysed material was cDNA or gDNA that came from T cells, B-cell-depleted T cells, or PBMCs.

Methods used by the authors: Cell counts per sample came from amplifying reference gene primers. Produced via immunoSEQ multiplex PCR; TCRdb's table is partial and in-frame only. D and trimming come from the DNA, and the V and J calls and clone size come from that table. The table includes 91,000 or so clones, around 80% detected once. This TCR was sampled from a man aged 45-65 years with active or convalescent COVID-19. Input material: peripheral blood.

As DNA, the CDR3 is TGCGCCAGCAGCTTGGCCGGGACAGGGTCCTACGAGCAGTACGTC. Protein: CASSLAGTGSYEQYV. This chain joins TRBV5-1 and TRBJ2-7; 9 bases fit TRBD1. V lost 0 bases and J lost 1; bases outside the gene matches: 2. The CDR3 is 15 amino acids. CDR1 and CDR2 from the germline V gene are SGHRS and YFSETQ.